The 9 T cell receptor beta chains below all came from one sample that was sequenced in a study of early T cells in non-severe SARS-CoV-2 infection. Via MiXCR, TCRdb re-called the 5' RACE reads, giving one row per CDR3 protein. The data contain tens of thousands of distinct CDR3 sequences, about 12% of them seen just once; the ten biggest clones take up around 5%. Sequencing input: whole blood. The receptor source for this set is an adult who was a healthcare worker with PCR-confirmed SARS-CoV-2 infection or an uninfected control (not recorded which).

The V gene is TRBV20-1, the J gene TRBJ2-3; 13 bases align to TRBD2. The V and J ends lost 3 bases and 2 bases, in that order; junction bases with no gene match: 5. Germline V lookup: CDR1 DFQATT, CDR2 SNEGSKA (reference sequence). The CDR3 consists of 16 residues. The CDR3 here is CSARSGLAGLTDTQYF. The CDR3 DNA reads as TGCAGTGCTAGGTCGGGACTAGCGGGACTCACAGATACGCAGTATTTT.

Ten or more counts support this clonotype. The chain has TRBV27 and TRBJ1-2; 7 bases agree with TRBD1. The germline gives CDR1 MNHEY, CDR2 SMNVEV (reference sequence). Trimming cost V 2 bases and J 3 bases; bases outside gene matches: 0. CDR3 length: 13 amino acids. CDR3 nucleotide sequence: TGTGCCAGCAGTTTACAGGGGGACTATGGCTACACCTTC. This translates into CASSLQGDYGYTF.

This clonotype was detected ten times or more. The chain employs TRBV18 and TRBJ1-1; D is unresolved. Trimming shortened V by 1 base and J by 5 bases, and 11 bases separated the two germline ends. The CDR3 contains 14 residues. The germline CDR1 and CDR2 sequences are KGHSH and LQKENI. The CDR3 loop reads CASSPLDRGTEAFF. The CDR3 region has the DNA TGTGCCAGCTCACCACTGGACCGGGGAACTGAAGCTTTCTTT. The whole variable domain, remainder taken from reference TRBV18 and TRBJ1-1, is NAGVMQNPRHLVRRRGQEARLRCSPMKGHSHVYWYRQLPEEGLKFMVYLQKENIIDESGMPKERFSAEFPKEGPSILRIQQVVRGDSAAYFCASSPLDRGTEAFFGQGTRLTVV.

This clonotype was seen only a few times. The junction departs from the called germline gene at one end, perhaps through a read error. The chain joins TRBV20-1 to TRBJ2-3, with D possibly being TRBD1 (6 bases). The CDR3 consists of 15 residues. Germline V CDR1 and CDR2: DFQATT, SNEGSKA (reference sequence). The CDR3, as DNA: TGCAGTGCTAGAGCTGGGGGCCCGACCACAGATATGCAGTATTTT. Translation gives CSARAGGPTTDMQYF.

The chain couples TRBV27 to TRBJ2-2; a weak D match, TRBD2 (5 bases). Germline CDR1 is MNHEY and CDR2 is SMNVEV (reference sequence). The CDR3 consists of 14 residues. Trimming cost V 6 bases and J 7 bases, with 15 bases left between them. CDR3 loop: CASRRPGGYGELFF. The CDR3 DNA reads TGTGCCAGCAGACGGCCTGGAGGTTACGGGGAGCTGTTTTTT.

The genes are TRBV7-8 and TRBJ2-5; D gene uncertain. The length of the CDR3 is 13 residues. CDR1 SGHVS and CDR2 FQNEAQ come from the germline V gene. The V end was cut by 6 bases, the J end by 5 bases, with 13 bases between. The CDR3 reads CASRAPPRETQYF. As DNA, the CDR3 is TGTGCCAGCAGGGCTCCTCCACGGGAGACCCAGTACTTC.

This clonotype was found a few times. V gene TRBV5-1 combines with J gene TRBJ2-5; no firm D call. The CDR3 has 13 residues. The V gene lost 2 bases and the J gene lost 5 bases, with 10 bases spanning the gap. Germline-derived CDR1 and CDR2 are SGHRS and YFSETQ. CDR3 sequence reads: CASSLTTGETQYF. CDR3 in DNA: TGCGCCAGCAGCTTAACAACTGGCGAGACCCAGTACTTC.

This clonotype was detected many times. J is TRBJ2-2 and V is TRBV11-2; no clear D gene. V was cut by 1 base and J by 1 base, with 7 bases left in between. The CDR3 covers 15 residues. Per germline, CDR1 SGHAT and CDR2 FQNNGV. CDR3 protein: CASSLAPGNTGELFF. The CDR3 nucleotides are TGTGCCAGCAGCTTAGCTCCCGGGAACACCGGGGAGCTGTTTTTT.

This clonotype has just a few counts. The gene calls are TRBV7-3 and TRBJ1-4; D not resolved. Germline CDR1 reads SGHTA; CDR2 reads FQGTGA. CDR3 length: 15 residues. V shed 0 bases and J shed 3 bases, with 8 bases lying between them. CDR3 bases: TGTGCCAGCAGCTTAACTAGACACGCTAATGAAAAACTGTTTTTT. Protein sequence: CASSLTRHANEKLFF.